This T cell receptor (beta chain) originates from a study of T-cell memory formation after mild COVID-19. Overall study results and limits: Clones that contracted from day 15 to 85 were balanced CD4/CD8, while later expanders leaned CD4+.

This clonotype is medium-sized in the sample. Antigen specificity is unknown. TCRdb re-analysed the 5' RACE reads in MiXCR, keeping a single row per CDR3 protein. The sample includes 50,000 or so distinct CDR3 sequences, roughly 27% of them seen just once. The CDR3 contains 16 residues. The ends lost 4 bases at V and 1 base at J; junction bases unmatched: 3. Germline CDR1 is SGHKS and CDR2 is YYEKEE (reference sequence). This TCR was recovered from a man aged 18 to 30 who had mild COVID-19 (a few samples of this study predate the infection). Cell type and time point are not known. The rearrangement uses TRBV5-5 and TRBJ2-1; TRBD2 matches 12 bases. The sequenced sample consisted of PBMCs or a T cell subset sorted from them (not recorded which). CDR3 nucleotide sequence: TGTGCCAGCAGCCCACTAGCGGGGGGATCCTACAATGAGCAGTTCTTC. Protein sequence: CASSPLAGGSYNEQFF.